The 15 T cell receptor beta chains in this list originate from one sample, sequenced in a study of shared clonotypes between healthy human individuals. Assay used: immunoSEQ multiplex PCR; TCRdb lists only in-frame clones, some missing. The sample carries tens of thousands of clones, about 61% recorded once. The sample comprised memory CD8+ T cells sorted from blood. As for subset: CD45RO+ cells pooled with CCR7-negative TemRA cells. The receptors shown here come from a man aged 25 to 45 in good health.

This clone was counted at least ten times. The rearrangement joins TRBV19 to TRBJ2-3, with TRBD2 matching 8 bases. Trimming removed 5 bases from V and 3 bases from J; junction bases left unmatched: 4. CDR1 is LNHDA, CDR2 SQIVND, per germline (reference sequence). This CDR3 has 14 residues. CDR3 protein: CASSRASGTDTQYF. The DNA of the CDR3 is TGTGCCAGTAGTCGGGCTAGCGGGACAGATACGCAGTATTTT.

This sequence joins TRBV11-2 and TRBJ1-1, with D unclear. The CDR3 sequence is 15 residues long. V was pared by 1 base and J by 4 bases, with 13 bases between. Germline V gives CDR1 SGHAT, CDR2 FQNNGV. CDR3 region: CASSLGRRPSTEAFF. For the CDR3, the DNA is TGTGCCAGCAGCTTAGGTCGACGTCCGTCCACTGAAGCTTTCTTT.

The genes are TRBV7-2 and TRBJ2-1, with D perhaps given as TRBD1 or TRBD2 (5 bases each). Germline V lookup: CDR1 SGHTA, CDR2 FQGNSA. CDR3 size: 15 residues. The V end lost 4 bases, the J end lost 1 base, and 11 bases lay between the germline ends. CDR3 sequence (DNA): TGTGCCAGCAGCTCCTCCGGGACGTCCTACAATGAGCAGTTCTTC. Protein product: CASSSSGTSYNEQFF.

The chain recombines TRBV6-1 with TRBJ1-1; unclear D gene. Trimming left V 5 bases short and J 1 base short, with 8 bases between. This CDR3 has 13 amino acids. Germline assignment: CDR1 MNHNS and CDR2 SASEGT. CDR3: CASSSGKNTEAFF. CDR3 nucleotide sequence: TGTGCCAGCAGTTCCGGGAAGAACACTGAAGCTTTCTTT.

CDR3 sequence (DNA): TGTGCCAGCAGCTTTATTCTGGGGCGATACAATGAGCAGTTCTTC. Its translation: CASSFILGRYNEQFF. V is TRBV7-9 and J is TRBJ2-1; possible D gene TRBD1, 5 bases. The length of the CDR3 is 15 residues. The germline V gene encodes CDR1 SEHNR and CDR2 FQNEAQ (reference sequence). Deletions cut 3 bases from V and 4 bases from J, with 13 bases between.

J is TRBJ2-3 and V is TRBV4-3; 7 bases map to TRBD2. The CDR3 has 15 residues. The V gene's germline CDR1 is LGHNA and CDR2 YSLEER. The V gene end was trimmed by 1 base and the J gene end by 4 bases; junction bases not matched to a gene: 5. CDR3 in DNA: TGCGCCAGCAGCCAAGTTCCGGGAGGTTCAGATACGCAGTATTTT. Protein: CASSQVPGGSDTQYF.

This clone was seen only once. The rearrangement joins TRBV27 to TRBJ2-2; D is perhaps TRBD2 (6 bases). CDR1 MNHEY and CDR2 SMNVEV come from the germline V gene (reference sequence). Trimming stripped 1 base from V and 5 bases from J, with 14 bases between. CDR3 length: 16 residues. The DNA of the CDR3 is TGTGCCAGCAGTTTATTCTCCGGGAGTGGAACCGGGGAGCTGTTTTTT. This codes for CASSLFSGSGTGELFF.

This chain links TRBV9 with TRBJ1-4, with TRBD1 matching over 9 bases. With V trimmed by 3 bases and J by 4 bases, 4 bases remained unmatched. Germline assignment: CDR1 SGDLS and CDR2 YYNGEE. The CDR3 length is 15 residues. CDR3 sequence reads: CASSDTGGVNEKLFF. The DNA of the CDR3 is TGTGCCAGCAGCGATACAGGGGGCGTTAATGAAAAACTGTTTTTT. The full variable domain, rest sourced from reference TRBV9 and TRBJ1-4, is DSGVTQTPKHLITATGQRVTLRCSPRSGDLSVYWYQQSLDQGLQFLIQYYNGEERAKGNILERFSAQQFPDLHSELNLSSLELGDSALYFCASSDTGGVNEKLFFGSGTQLSVL.

The rearrangement uses TRBV6-5 and TRBJ1-1, with TRBD1 matching 7 bases. The CDR3 is 14 residues long. From germline, CDR1 is MNHEY and CDR2 SVGAGI. V shed 6 bases and J 1 base; nucleotides not matched to a gene: 5. The CDR3 DNA reads TGTGCCAGCAGCTGGGGACAGAAGAACACTGAAGCTTTCTTT. As protein: CASSWGQKNTEAFF.

V usage is TRBV7-2 and J usage is TRBJ2-3; TRBD1 agrees at 7 bases. The CDR3 totals 15 residues. V shed 1 base, J shed 5 bases, and the junction held 6 bases outside the gene matches. Germline CDR1 and CDR2: SGHTA and FQGNSA. In DNA form, the CDR3 reads TGTGCCAGCAGCTTAGAAAGGGGGCGGGTAGATACGCAGTATTTT. It specifies CASSLERGRVDTQYF.

This clone has only one observation. The chain employs TRBV27 and TRBJ2-7, with 12 bases fitting TRBD2. The germline gives CDR1 MNHEY, CDR2 SMNVEV (reference sequence). The CDR3 contains 19 residues. V was clipped by 3 bases and J by 5 bases; unmatched bases: 17. The CDR3 here is CASSFLGLAGGPFRNEQYF. The DNA of the CDR3 is TGTGCCAGCAGTTTCCTAGGGCTAGCGGGAGGGCCTTTTAGAAACGAGCAGTACTTC.

This clone was recorded a few times. This rearrangement joins TRBV6-5 to TRBJ2-1; possibly TRBD2 for D (5 bases). The CDR3 extends over 15 amino acids. CDR1 MNHEY and CDR2 SVGAGI come from the germline V gene. V dropped 6 bases and J dropped 4 bases, with 16 bases sitting between them. CDR3 sequence reads: CASRNGVSQYNEQFF. As DNA, the CDR3 is TGTGCCAGCAGAAACGGGGTGTCTCAGTACAATGAGCAGTTCTTC.

The chain recombines TRBV28 with TRBJ2-7, with D perhaps TRBD1 or TRBD2 (6 bases each). The CDR3 is 15 amino acids. The V end was cut by 0 bases, the J end by 3 bases, with 12 bases between. Germline-derived CDR1 and CDR2 are MDHEN and SYDVKM. CDR3 residues: CASSLWGGGHYEQYF. The CDR3 coding sequence is TGTGCCAGCAGTTTATGGGGTGGGGGGCACTACGAGCAGTACTTC.

The chain is built from TRBV25-1 and TRBJ2-1; the D gene could be TRBD1 or TRBD2 (5 bases each). The CDR3 has 11 residues. Germline V gives CDR1 MGHDK, CDR2 SYGVNS. Trimming took 3 bases from V and 9 from J, leaving 6 bases between them. CDR3 amino acids: CASSDGGEQFF. CDR3 DNA: TGTGCCAGCAGTGATGGGGGTGAGCAGTTCTTC.

This clone appeared many times. This chain uses TRBV7-2 with TRBJ2-7; a possible D gene is TRBD1 (5 bases). CDR3 length equals 14 residues. Germline assignment: CDR1 SGHTA and CDR2 FQGNSA. Trimming removed 3 bases from V and 5 bases from J, with 14 bases in between. The CDR3 region is CASSFTGRRDEQYF. The CDR3 DNA reads as TGTGCCAGCAGCTTCACAGGCCGTCGCGACGAGCAGTACTTC.